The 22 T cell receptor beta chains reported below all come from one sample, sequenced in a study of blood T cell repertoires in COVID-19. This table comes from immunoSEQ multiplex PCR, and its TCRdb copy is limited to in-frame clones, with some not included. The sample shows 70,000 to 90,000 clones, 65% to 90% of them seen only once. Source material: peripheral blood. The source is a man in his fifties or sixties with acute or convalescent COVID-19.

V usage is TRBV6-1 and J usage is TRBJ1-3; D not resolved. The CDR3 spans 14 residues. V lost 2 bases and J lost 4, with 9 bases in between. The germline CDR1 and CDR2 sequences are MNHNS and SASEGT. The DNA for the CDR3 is TGTGCCAGCAGTGAAAGGAGGAGGGGAAACACCATATATTTT. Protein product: CASSERRRGNTIYF.

CDR3 sequence: CASSLVQGANQPQHF. The DNA for the CDR3 is TGTGCCAGCAGCTTAGTCCAGGGGGCAAATCAGCCCCAGCATTTT. V usage is TRBV7-2 and J usage is TRBJ1-5; 8 bases are shared with TRBD1. Germline-derived CDR1 and CDR2 are SGHTA and FQGNSA. CDR3 size: 15 residues. Germline trimming cut 1 base from V and 4 bases from J; bases unmatched to any gene: 3.

CDR3 amino acids: CSGVTKSTGELFF. CDR3 nucleotides: TGCAGCGGGGTGACTAAGAGCACCGGGGAGCTGTTTTTT. The chain links TRBV29-1 to TRBJ2-2; D might be TRBD2 (5 bases). This CDR3 comprises 13 residues. The germline V gene has CDR1 SQVTM and CDR2 ANQGSEA. Trimming pared 7 bases from V and 4 bases from J, leaving 13 bases between.

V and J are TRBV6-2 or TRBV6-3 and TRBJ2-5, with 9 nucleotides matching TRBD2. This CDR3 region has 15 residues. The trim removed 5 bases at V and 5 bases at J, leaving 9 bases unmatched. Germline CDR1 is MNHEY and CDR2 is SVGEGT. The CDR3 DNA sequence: TGTGCCAGCAGTGCTTTAGCGGGAGTGGGGGAGACCCAGTACTTC. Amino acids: CASSALAGVGETQYF.

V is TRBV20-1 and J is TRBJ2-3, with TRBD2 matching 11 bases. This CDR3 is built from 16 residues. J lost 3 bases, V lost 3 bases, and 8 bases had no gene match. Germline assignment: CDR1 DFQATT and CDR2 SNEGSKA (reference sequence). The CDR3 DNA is TGCAGTGCTAGTCGTTGGGCTAGCGGGGGGACAGATACGCAGTATTTT. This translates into CSASRWASGGTDTQYF.

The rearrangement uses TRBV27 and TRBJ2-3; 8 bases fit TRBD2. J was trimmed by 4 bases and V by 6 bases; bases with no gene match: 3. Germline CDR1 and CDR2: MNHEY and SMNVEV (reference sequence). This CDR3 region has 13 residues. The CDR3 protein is CASSGRGPDTQYF. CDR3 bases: TGTGCCAGCAGCGGGAGGGGCCCAGATACGCAGTATTTT.

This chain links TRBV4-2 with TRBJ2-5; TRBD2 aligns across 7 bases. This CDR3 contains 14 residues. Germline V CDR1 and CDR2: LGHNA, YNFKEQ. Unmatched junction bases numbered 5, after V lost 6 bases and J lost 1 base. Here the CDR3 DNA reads TGTGCCAGCAGTCGGGACTATCGCCAAGAGACCCAGTACTTC. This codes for CASSRDYRQETQYF.

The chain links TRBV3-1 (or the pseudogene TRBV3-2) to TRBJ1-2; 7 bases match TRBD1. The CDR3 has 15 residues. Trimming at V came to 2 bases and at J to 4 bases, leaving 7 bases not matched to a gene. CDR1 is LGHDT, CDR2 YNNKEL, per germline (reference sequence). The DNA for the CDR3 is TGTGCCAGCAGCCAACCGACAGGGCAGGGCTATGGCTACACCTTC. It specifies CASSQPTGQGYGYTF.

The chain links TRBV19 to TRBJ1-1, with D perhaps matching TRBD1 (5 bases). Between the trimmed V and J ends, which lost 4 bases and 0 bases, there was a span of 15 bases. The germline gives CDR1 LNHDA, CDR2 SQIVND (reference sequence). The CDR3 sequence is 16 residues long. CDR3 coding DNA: TGTGCCAGTAGTACAACAGGTTTACCTTTGAACACTGAAGCTTTCTTT. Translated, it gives CASSTTGLPLNTEAFF.

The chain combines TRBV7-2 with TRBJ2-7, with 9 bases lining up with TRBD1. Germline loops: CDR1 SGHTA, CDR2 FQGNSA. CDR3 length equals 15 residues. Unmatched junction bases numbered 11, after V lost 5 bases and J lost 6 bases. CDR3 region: CASSPPPGQGVEQYF. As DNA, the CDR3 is TGTGCCAGCAGCCCCCCCCCGGGACAGGGAGTCGAGCAGTACTTC.

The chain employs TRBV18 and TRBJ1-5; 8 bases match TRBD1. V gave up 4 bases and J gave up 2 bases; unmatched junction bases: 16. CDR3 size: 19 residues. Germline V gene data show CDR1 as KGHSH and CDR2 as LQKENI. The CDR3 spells CASSLRTQLPGQGNQPQHF. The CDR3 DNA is TGTGCCAGCTCACTACGAACACAACTCCCGGGACAGGGCAATCAGCCCCAGCATTTT.

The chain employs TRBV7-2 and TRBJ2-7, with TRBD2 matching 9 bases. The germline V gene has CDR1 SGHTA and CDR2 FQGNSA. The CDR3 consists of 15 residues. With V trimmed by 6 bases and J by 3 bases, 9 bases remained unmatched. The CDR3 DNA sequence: TGTGCCAGCAGAAGGGGAAGCGGGAGGAGCTACGAGCAGTACTTC. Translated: CASRRGSGRSYEQYF. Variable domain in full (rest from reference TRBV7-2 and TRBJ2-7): GAGVSQSPSNKVTEKGKDVELRCDPISGHTALYWYRQSLGQGLEFLIYFQGNSAPDKSGLPSDRFSAERTGGSVSTLTIQRTQQEDSAVYLCASRRGSGRSYEQYFGPGTRLTVT.

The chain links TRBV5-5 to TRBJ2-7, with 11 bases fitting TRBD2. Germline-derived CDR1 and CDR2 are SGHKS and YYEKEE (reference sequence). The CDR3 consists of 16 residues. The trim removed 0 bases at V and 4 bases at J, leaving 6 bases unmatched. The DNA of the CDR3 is TGTGCCAGCAGCTTGGGTCTAGCGGGGGGCGGATACGAGCAGTACTTC. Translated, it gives CASSLGLAGGGYEQYF. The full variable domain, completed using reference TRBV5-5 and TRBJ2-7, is DAGVTQSPTHLIKTRGQQVTLRCSPISGHKSVSWYQQVLGQGPQFIFQYYEKEERGRGNFPDRFSARQFPNYSSELNVNALLLGDSALYLCASSLGLAGGGYEQYFGPGTRLTVT.

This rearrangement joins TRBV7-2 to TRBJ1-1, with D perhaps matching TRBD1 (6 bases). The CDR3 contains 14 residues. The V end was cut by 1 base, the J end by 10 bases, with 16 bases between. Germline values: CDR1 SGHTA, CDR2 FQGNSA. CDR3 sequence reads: CASSLEARGTVAFF. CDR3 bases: TGTGCCAGCAGCTTAGAGGCCAGGGGAACGGTAGCTTTCTTT.

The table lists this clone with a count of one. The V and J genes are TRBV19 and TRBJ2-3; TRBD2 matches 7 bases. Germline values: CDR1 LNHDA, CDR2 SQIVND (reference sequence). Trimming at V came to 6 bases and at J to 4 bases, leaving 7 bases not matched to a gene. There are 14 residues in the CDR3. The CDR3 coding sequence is TGTGCCAGTAGATGGGGGGGTAGCGCAGATACGCAGTATTTT. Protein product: CASRWGGSADTQYF.

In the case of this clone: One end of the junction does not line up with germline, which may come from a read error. The CDR3 bases are TGTGCCAGCAGAGAAGGGAGGCGGGCGGAAAAAAACACCATATATTTT. Amino acids: CASREGRRAEKNTIYF. The rearrangement links TRBV6-1 to TRBJ1-3, with D hard to call. The CDR3 runs 16 residues. Germline V gene lookup returns CDR1 MNHNS and CDR2 SASEGT.

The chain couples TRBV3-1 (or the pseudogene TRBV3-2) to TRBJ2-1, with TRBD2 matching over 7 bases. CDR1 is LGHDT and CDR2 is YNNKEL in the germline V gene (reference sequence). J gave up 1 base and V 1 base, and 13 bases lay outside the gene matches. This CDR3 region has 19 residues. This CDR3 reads CASSQVSAGAFGSYNEQFF. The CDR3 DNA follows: TGTGCCAGCAGCCAAGTTTCTGCGGGAGCTTTTGGTTCCTACAATGAGCAGTTCTTC.

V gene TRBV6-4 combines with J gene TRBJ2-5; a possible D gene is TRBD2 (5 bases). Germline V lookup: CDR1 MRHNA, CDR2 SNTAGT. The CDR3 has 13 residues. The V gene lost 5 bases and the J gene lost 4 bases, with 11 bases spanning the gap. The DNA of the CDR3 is TGTGCCAGCAGTACTAGGACCGGAGAGACCCAGTACTTC. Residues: CASSTRTGETQYF.

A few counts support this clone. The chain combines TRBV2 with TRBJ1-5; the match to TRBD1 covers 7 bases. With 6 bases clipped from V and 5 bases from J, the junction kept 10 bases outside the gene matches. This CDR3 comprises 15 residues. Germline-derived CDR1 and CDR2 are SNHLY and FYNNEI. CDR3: CASSSQGVVYQPQHF. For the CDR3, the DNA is TGTGCCAGCAGCTCCCAGGGGGTGGTTTATCAGCCCCAGCATTTT.

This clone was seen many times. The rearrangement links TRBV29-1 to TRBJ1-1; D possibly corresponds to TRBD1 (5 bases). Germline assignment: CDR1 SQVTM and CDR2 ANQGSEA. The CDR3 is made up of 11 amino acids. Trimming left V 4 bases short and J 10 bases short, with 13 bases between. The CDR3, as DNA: TGCAGCGTTGGTGGGCAGGGAGGAGCTTTCTTT. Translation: CSVGGQGGAFF.

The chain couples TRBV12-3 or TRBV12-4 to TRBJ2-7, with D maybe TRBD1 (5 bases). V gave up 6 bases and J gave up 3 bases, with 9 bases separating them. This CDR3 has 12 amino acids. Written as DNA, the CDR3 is TGTGCCAGCAGCTCCAGGGTCTACGAGCAGTACTTC. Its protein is CASSSRVYEQYF.

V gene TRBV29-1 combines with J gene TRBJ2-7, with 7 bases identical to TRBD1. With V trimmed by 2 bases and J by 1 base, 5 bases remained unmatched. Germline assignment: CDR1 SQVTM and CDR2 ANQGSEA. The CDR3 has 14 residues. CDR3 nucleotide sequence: TGCAGCGTTGAACGGGACAGTCCTTCCTACGAGCAGTACTTC. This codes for CSVERDSPSYEQYF.